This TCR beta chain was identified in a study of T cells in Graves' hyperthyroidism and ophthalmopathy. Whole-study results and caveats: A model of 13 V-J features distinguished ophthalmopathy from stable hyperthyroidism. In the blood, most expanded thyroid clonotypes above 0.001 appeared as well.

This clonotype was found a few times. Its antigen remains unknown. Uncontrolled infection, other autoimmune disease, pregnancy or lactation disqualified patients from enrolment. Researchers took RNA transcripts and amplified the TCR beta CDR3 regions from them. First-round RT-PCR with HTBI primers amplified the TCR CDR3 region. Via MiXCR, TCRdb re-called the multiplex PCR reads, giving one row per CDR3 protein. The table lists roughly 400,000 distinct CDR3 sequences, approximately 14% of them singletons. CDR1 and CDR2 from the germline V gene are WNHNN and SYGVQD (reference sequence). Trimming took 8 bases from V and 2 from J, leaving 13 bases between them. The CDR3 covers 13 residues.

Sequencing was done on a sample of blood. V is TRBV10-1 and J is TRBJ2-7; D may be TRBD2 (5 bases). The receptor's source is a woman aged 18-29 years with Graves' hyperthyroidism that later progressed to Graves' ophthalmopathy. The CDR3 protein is CASSEALTYEQYF. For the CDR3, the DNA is TGCGCCAGCTCGGAGGCCCTTACCTACGAGCAGTACTTC.